Listed here is a single TCR beta chain. The clone's antigen remains unknown. Within one base of it there is no much larger clone, and no base qualities were kept. This sample is drawn from a study of OX40 agonist ivuxolimab in advanced cancers. With respect to the entire study: Ivuxolimab, which targeted the costimulatory receptor OX40 (CD134), was an agonistic, fully human IgG2 monoclonal antibody. Prior anti-PD-1, anti-PD-L1 or anti-CTLA-4 therapy was permitted, and 30% to 45% of dose-escalation patients had received checkpoint inhibitors. Partial responses occurred in three dose-escalation patients, of whom one had hepatocellular carcinoma and two had cutaneous melanoma. Peripheral TCRbeta sequencing was intended to test whether TCR sequence diversity was altered and clonal T-cell expansion was caused by ivuxolimab. The monotherapy dose-escalation portion (N of about 49 patients) of the phase I ivuxolimab trial is reported in the paper. Among the 52 dose-escalation patients, around 19 had hepatocellular carcinoma, around 15 melanoma, 9 renal cell carcinoma and 9 head and neck cancer. Intravenous ivuxolimab was administered to patients every 2 weeks at six dose levels: 0.01, 0.1, 0.3, 1.5, 3 and 10 mg/kg. In the dose-escalation cohort, more than 80% of patients were male, and the mean age was 60 years with a range of about 20 to 90.

The trial excluded patients who had a history of autoimmune disease or who were on systemic immunosuppression. Peripheral blood for TCR sequencing was collected from all dose cohorts at baseline, on cycle 4 day 1, and on cycle 7 day 1. The samples were drawn from a first-in-human, open-label, multicenter phase I dose-escalation trial of ivuxolimab. Adults with locally advanced or metastatic melanoma, renal cell carcinoma, hepatocellular carcinoma or head and neck squamous cell carcinoma were enrolled in the trial. Before TCR sequencing, CD4+ T cells and CD8+ T cells from peripheral blood were sorted into separate populations. For sequencing of the TCRbeta CDR3 region, genomic DNA was extracted from the sorted cells. TCRbeta CDR3 regions were sequenced using the immunoSEQ Assay. This immuneACCESS table, as held by TCRdb, lists in-frame sequences with V and J called but not all clones. Of the missing ones, under half trace to an unresolved V gene in checked studies; the others have no known cause. The sample table shows roughly 120,000 clones, and roughly 90% are seen once. The ten most abundant clones make up 0.25% to 0.3% of the sample.

The paper's findings and limits, for the study overall: At doses from 0.1 to 3.0 mg/kg, clonal expansion was seen in both CD4+ and CD8+ blood T cells between baseline and week 6. Low levels of normalized T-cell clonal expansion were also seen in some nonresponding patients. Antigen specificity was not determined for the clonally expanded peripheral T cells. On average, CD8+ T cells showed more expanded clones than CD4+ T cells after ivuxolimab. In the 0.1-3.0 mg/kg groups, partial responders were among the patients with the lowest normalized peripheral clonal expansion, particularly in CD8+ T cells.

The material sequenced was CD4+ or CD8+ T cells sorted from blood, taken in a trial of the OX40 agonist ivuxolimab. The clonotype comes from an adult with an advanced solid tumor such as melanoma, head and neck, liver or kidney cancer.

This receptor has the CDR3 CAWSVGHPRSPLHF. At the DNA level, the sequence is TGTGCCTGGAGTGTAGGCCACCCTCGGTCACCCCTCCACTTT. The V and J segments used are TRBV30 and TRBJ1-6; no D segment can be confidently identified. Including the terminal cysteine and phenylalanine, the CDR3 comprises 14 residues. Left in the record is the CDR3 DNA by itself, 42 bases read in frame from the first base. Between the V and J ends, shortened by 0 bases and 10 bases respectively, the junction contains 13 bases. Per the germline V gene (reference sequence), GTSNPN is the CDR1 and SVGIG is the CDR2.